The clone carrying this T cell receptor beta chain was seen a handful of times. This entry is derived from a study of blood T cell repertoires in COVID-19. Study context: Samples came from the United States, Italy and Spain, spanning acute and convalescent COVID-19. Sources were T cells, B-cell-depleted T cells, or PBMCs; the material itself was cDNA or gDNA.

Sequencing used immunoSEQ multiplex PCR; TCRdb keeps in-frame clones, though not all of them. The sample gives around 80,000 clones, 85% to 90% of which show up once; 0.58% is in the top ten. The germline V gene encodes CDR1 SGHRS and CDR2 YFSETQ. The V end was cut by 4 bases, the J end by 1 base, with 11 bases between. This CDR3 has 15 amino acids. This chain joins TRBV5-1 and TRBJ2-2; D is ambiguous. The source is a man in his sixties with acute or convalescent COVID-19. Sample: peripheral blood. As DNA, the CDR3 is TGCGCCAGCAGCCCCATAAGAGGGAACACCGGGGAGCTGTTTTTT. Protein sequence: CASSPIRGNTGELFF.